Described below is a single T cell receptor (beta chain) sequence and its context. The antigen is undetermined. At sampling all donors were nominally healthy, likely with unrecorded immune exposures. The PCR made use of 60 Vbeta and 13 Jbeta primers. The protocol was immunoSEQ multiplex PCR, while the TCRdb copy is restricted to in-frame clones and leaves out a portion. The sample holds around 130,000 clones; 65% to 90% are singletons and the top ten take around 0.7%. Germline V lookup: CDR1 KGHSH, CDR2 LQKENI. V lost 4 bases to trimming and J lost 5 bases, with 9 bases between them. The CDR3 is made up of 13 amino acids. These data originate in a study of cytomegalovirus exposure and HLA in healthy donors. The study's findings and limits: Cytomegalovirus-associated TCR beta chains were listed, numbering around 150.

The chain is built from TRBV18 and TRBJ2-1; TRBD1 is a possible D gene (5 bases). The specimen was PBMCs. The TCR sequence derives from a young man in good health and CMV-seronegative. CDR3 loop: CASSRTTDNEQFF. DNA for the CDR3: TGTGCCAGCTCACGAACGACAGACAATGAGCAGTTCTTC.